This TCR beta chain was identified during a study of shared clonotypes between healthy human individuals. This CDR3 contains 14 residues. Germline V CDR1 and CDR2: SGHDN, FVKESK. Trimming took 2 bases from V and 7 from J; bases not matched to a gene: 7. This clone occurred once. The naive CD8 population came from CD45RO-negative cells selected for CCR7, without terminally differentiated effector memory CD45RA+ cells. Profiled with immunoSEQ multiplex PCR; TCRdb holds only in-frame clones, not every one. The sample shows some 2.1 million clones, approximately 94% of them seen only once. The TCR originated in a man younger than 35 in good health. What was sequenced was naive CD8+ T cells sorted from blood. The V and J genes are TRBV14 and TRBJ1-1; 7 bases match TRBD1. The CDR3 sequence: CASSQWTGLDEAFF. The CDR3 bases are TGTGCCAGCAGCCAATGGACAGGTCTTGATGAAGCTTTCTTT.